The TCR beta chain under discussion was sequenced for a study of PD-1 blockade in classical Hodgkin lymphoma. The time point is: newly diagnosed, previously untreated cHL patient sample. Investigators isolated CD4+ T cells from thawed PBMCs through magnetic negative selection. CDR3 length equals 13 residues. The germline V gene has CDR1 MDHEN and CDR2 SYDVKM. The V and J ends lost 5 bases and 2 bases respectively, with 9 bases between them. The data were produced by immunoSEQ multiplex PCR, yet TCRdb's version contains in-frame clones alone and is incomplete. In the table there are 15,000 to 18,000 clones, approximately 86% of which are singletons.

Source material: CD4+ T cells from blood. The rearrangement links TRBV28 to TRBJ1-2; D is uncertain. This receptor was identified in a human donor with classical Hodgkin lymphoma. For the CDR3, the DNA is TGTGCCAGCAGTCTGACGGAGAACTATGGCTACACCTTC. Protein sequence: CASSLTENYGYTF.